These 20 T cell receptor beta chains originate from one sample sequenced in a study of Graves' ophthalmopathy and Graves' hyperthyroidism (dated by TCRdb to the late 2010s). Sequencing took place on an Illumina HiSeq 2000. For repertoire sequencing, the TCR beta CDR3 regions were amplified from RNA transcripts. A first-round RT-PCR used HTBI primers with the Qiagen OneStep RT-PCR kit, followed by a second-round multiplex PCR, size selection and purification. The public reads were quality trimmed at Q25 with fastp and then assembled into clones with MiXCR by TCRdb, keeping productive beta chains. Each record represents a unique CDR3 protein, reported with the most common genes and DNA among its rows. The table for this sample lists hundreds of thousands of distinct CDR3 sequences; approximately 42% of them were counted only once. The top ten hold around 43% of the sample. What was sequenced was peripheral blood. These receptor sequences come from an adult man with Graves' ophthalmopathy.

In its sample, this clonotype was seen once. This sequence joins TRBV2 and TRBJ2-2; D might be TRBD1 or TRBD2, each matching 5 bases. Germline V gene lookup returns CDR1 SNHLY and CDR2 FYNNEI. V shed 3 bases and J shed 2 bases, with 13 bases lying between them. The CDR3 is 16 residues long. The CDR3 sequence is CASSDLPGPNTGELFF. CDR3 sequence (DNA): TGTGCCAGCAGTGATTTGCCGGGGCCTAACACCGGGGAGCTGTTTTTT.

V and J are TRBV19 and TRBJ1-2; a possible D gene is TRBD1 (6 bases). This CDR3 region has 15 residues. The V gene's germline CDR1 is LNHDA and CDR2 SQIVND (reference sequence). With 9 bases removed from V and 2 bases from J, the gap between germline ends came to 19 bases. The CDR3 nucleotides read TGTGCCAGCTCAGCCCGACAGGAGCTAAACTATGGCTACACCTTC. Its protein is CASSARQELNYGYTF. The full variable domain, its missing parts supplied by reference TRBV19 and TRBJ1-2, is DGGITQSPKYLFRKEGQNVTLSCEQNLNHDAMYWYRQDPGQGLRLIYYSQIVNDFQKGDIAEGYSVSREKKESFPLTVTSAQKNPTAFYLCASSARQELNYGYTFGSGTRLTVV.

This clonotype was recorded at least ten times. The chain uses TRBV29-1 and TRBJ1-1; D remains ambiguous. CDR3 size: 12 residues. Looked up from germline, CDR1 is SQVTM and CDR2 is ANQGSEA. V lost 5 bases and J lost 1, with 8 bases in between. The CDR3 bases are TGCAGCGTTTTAGGACCGAACACTGAAGCTTTCTTT. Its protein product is CSVLGPNTEAFF. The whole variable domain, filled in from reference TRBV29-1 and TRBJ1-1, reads SAVISQKPSRDICQRGTSLTIQCQVDSQVTMMFWYRQQPGQSLTLIATANQGSEATYESGFVIDKFPISRPNLTFSTLTVSNMSPEDSSIYLCSVLGPNTEAFFGQGTRLTVV.

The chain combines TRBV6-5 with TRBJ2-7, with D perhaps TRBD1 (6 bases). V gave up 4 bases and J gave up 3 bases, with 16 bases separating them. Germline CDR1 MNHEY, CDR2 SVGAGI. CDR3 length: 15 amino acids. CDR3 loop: CASSSYRTEFYEQYF. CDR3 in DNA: TGTGCCAGCAGTTCCTACAGGACAGAGTTCTACGAGCAGTACTTC.

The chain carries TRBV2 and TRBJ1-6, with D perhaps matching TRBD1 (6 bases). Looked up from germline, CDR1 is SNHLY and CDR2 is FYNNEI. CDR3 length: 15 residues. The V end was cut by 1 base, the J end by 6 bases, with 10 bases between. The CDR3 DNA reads TGTGCCAGCAGTGAAGATGGGGGGCGTAATTCACCCCTCCACTTT. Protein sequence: CASSEDGGRNSPLHF.

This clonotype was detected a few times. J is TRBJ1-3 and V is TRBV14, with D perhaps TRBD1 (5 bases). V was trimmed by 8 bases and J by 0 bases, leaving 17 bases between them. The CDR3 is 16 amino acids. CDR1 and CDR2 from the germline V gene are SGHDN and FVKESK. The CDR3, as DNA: TGTGCCAGCGCGGACACCCGGTTTAGCTCTGGAAACACCATATATTTT. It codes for CASADTRFSSGNTIYF.

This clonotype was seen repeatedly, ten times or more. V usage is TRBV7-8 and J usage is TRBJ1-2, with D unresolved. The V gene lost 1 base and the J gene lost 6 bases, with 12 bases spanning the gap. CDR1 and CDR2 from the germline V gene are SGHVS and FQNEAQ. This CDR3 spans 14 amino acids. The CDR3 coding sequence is TGTGCCAGCAGCTTAGGGTCGCAGAGTGATGGCTACACCTTC. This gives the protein CASSLGSQSDGYTF.

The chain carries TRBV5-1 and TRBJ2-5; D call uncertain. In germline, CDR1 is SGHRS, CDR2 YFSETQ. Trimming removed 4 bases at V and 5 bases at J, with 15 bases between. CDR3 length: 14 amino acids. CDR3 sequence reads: CASSTQSATETQYF. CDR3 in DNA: TGCGCCAGCAGCACACAGTCTGCGACGGAGACCCAGTACTTC.

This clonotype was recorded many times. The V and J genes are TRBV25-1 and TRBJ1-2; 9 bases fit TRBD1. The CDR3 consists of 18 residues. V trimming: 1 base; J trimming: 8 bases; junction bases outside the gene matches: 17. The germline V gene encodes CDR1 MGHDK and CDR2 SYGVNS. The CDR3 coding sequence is TGTGCCAGCAGTGAATCTTTGACAGGGGGAGGGCTACTTGAAGGCTACACCTTC. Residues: CASSESLTGGGLLEGYTF.

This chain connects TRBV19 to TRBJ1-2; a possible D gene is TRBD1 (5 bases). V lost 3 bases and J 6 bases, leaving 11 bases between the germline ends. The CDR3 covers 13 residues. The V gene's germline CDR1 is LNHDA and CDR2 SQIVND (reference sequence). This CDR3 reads CASSMGSRDGYTF. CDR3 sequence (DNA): TGTGCCAGTAGTATGGGGTCCAGGGATGGCTACACCTTC. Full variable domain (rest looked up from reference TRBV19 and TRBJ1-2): DGGITQSPKYLFRKEGQNVTLSCEQNLNHDAMYWYRQDPGQGLRLIYYSQIVNDFQKGDIAEGYSVSREKKESFPLTVTSAQKNPTAFYLCASSMGSRDGYTFGSGTRLTVV.

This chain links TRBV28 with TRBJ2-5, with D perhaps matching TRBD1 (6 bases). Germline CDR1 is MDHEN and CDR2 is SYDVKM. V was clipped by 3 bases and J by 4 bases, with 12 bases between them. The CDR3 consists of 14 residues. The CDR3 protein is CASSFSGRGETQYF. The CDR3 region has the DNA TGTGCCAGCAGTTTTTCCGGCAGGGGAGAGACCCAGTACTTC.

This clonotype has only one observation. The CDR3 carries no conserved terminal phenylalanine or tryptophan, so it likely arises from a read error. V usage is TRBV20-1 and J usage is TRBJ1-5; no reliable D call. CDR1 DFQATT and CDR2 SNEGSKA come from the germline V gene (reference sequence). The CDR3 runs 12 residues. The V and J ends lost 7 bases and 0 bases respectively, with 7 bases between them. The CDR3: CSEVHSNQPQHI. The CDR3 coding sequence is TGCAGTGAAGTGCATAGCAATCAGCCCCAGCATATT.

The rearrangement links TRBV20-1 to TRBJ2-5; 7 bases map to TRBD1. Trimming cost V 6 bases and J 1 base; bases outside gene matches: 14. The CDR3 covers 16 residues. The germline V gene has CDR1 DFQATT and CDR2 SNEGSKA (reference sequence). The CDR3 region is CSASSPPRQGQETQYF. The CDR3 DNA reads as TGCAGTGCCAGCAGTCCACCCCGACAGGGCCAAGAGACCCAGTACTTC.

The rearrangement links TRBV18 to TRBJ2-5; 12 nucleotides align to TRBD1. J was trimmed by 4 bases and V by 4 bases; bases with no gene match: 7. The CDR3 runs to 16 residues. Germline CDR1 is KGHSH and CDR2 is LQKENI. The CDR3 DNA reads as TGTGCCAGCTCACACGCCGGGACAGGGGGCGGAGAGACCCAGTACTTC. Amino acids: CASSHAGTGGGETQYF.

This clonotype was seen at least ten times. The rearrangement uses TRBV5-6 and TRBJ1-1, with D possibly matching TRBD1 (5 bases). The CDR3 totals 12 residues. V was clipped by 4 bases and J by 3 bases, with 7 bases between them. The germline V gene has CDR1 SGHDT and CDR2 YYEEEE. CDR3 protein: CASSIQDTEAFF. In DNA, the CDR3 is TGTGCCAGCAGCATACAGGACACTGAAGCTTTCTTT.

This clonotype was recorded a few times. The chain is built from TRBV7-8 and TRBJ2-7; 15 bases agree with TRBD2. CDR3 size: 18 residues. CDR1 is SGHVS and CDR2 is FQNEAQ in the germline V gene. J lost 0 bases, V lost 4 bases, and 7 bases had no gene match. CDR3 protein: CASSSPGLAGGASYEQYF. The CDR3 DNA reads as TGTGCCAGCAGCTCTCCGGGACTAGCGGGGGGTGCCTCCTACGAGCAGTACTTC. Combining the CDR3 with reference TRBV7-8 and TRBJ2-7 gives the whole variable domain GAGVSQSPRYKVAKRGQDVALRCDPISGHVSLFWYQQALGQGPEFLTYFQNEAQLDKSGLPSDRFFAERPEGSVSTLKIQRTQQEDSAVYLCASSSPGLAGGASYEQYFGPGTRLTVT.

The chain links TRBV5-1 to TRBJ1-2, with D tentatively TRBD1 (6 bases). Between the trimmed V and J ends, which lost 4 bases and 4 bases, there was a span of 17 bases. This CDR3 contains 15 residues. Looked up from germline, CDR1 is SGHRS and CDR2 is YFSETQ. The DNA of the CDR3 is TGCGCCAGCAGCGTAAAACAGGGCTCCCTCTATGGCTACACCTTC. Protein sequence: CASSVKQGSLYGYTF.

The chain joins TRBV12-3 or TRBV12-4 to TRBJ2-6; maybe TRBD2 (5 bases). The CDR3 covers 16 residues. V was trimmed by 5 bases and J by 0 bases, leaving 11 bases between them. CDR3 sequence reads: CASSLAGHSGANVLTF. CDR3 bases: TGTGCCAGCAGTCTGGCGGGTCACTCTGGGGCCAACGTCCTGACTTTC.

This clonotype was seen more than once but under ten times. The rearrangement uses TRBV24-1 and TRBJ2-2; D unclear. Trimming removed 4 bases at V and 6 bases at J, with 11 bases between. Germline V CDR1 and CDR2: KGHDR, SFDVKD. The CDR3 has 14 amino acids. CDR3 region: CATSERRVSGELFF. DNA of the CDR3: TGTGCCACCAGTGAGCGAAGGGTATCCGGGGAGCTGTTTTTT.

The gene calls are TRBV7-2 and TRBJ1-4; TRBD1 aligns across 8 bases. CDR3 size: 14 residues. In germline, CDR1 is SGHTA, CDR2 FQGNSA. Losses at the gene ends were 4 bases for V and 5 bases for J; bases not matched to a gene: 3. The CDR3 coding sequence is TGTGCCAGCAGCTCAGGGGGCTGGAATGAAAAACTGTTTTTT. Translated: CASSSGGWNEKLFF.